This T cell receptor (beta chain) comes out of a study of cytomegalovirus exposure and HLA in healthy donors. Germline CDR1 LGHNA, CDR2 YSLEER. Deletions cut 0 bases from V and 2 bases from J, with 4 bases between. The CDR3 runs to 13 residues. The PCR employed 60 Vbeta primers together with 13 Jbeta primers. Profiled with immunoSEQ multiplex PCR; TCRdb holds only in-frame clones, not every one. The repertoire holds under 150,000 clones, less than 85% seen once, with approximately 10% in the top ten. Of note for this clone: Its specificity is unknown.

Broader study findings: Because they were indistinguishable, some V segments, including TRBV6-2 and TRBV6-3, were excluded. A later examination showed that TCR association rates differed by HLA locus, with DRB1 most and HLA-C fewest. For presence/absence analyses, sequencing depth was assumed to be roughly uniform across donors.

The material sequenced was PBMCs. This chain uses TRBV4-3 with TRBJ1-1; no definite D call. The sequence was obtained from a woman in her fifties or sixties in good health and CMV-seropositive. In DNA form, the CDR3 reads TGCGCCAGCAGCCAAGATCTAAACACTGAAGCTTTCTTT. It codes for CASSQDLNTEAFF.